This record concerns one T cell receptor beta chain sequence. Via MiXCR, TCRdb re-called the 5' RACE reads, giving one row per CDR3 protein. Found here are some 320,000 distinct CDR3 sequences, about a sixth of them singletons; the top ten hold 20% to 25%. The source of the sample is a study of T-cell memory formation after mild COVID-19. The clonotype originates from a young man who had mild COVID-19 (a few samples of this study predate the infection). Cell type and time point are not known. Material for sequencing was PBMCs or a T cell subset sorted from them (not recorded which).

CDR3 sequence (DNA): TGTGCCAGCAGGCCGGTGTCGGGAGGAGGGAACATTCAGTACTTC. Translation gives CASRPVSGGGNIQYF. The chain joins TRBV7-9 to TRBJ2-4, with TRBD2 identical over 7 bases. The CDR3 consists of 15 residues. CDR1 is SEHNR, CDR2 FQNEAQ, per germline (reference sequence). Trimming at V came to 6 bases and at J to 7 bases, leaving 12 bases not matched to a gene.